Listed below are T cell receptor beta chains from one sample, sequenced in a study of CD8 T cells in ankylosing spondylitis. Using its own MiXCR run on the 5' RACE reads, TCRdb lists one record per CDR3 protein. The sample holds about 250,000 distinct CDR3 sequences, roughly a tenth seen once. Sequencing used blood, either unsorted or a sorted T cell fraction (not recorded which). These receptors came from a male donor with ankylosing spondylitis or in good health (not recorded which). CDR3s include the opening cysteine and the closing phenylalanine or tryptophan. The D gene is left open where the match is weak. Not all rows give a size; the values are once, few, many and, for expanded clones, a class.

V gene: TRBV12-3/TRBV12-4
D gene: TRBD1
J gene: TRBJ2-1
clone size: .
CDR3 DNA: TGTGCCAGCACCCCGGGACAGGGATCGCTTAGCTCCTACAATGAGCAGTTCTTC
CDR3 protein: CASTPGQGSLSSYNEQFF

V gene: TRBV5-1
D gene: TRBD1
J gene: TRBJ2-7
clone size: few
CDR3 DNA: TGCGCCAGCAGCACTCCAGGGGGCTACGAGCAGTACTTC
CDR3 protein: CASSTPGGYEQYF

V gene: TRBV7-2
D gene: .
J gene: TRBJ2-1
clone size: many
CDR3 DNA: TGTGCCAGCAGCATCCTCCGGGACGTTGGAATAAATGAGCAGTTCTTC
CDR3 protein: CASSILRDVGINEQFF

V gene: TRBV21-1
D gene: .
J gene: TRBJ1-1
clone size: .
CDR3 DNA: TGTGCCAGCGGACAAGGGTGGAACACTGAAGCTTTCTTT
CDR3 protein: CASGQGWNTEAFF

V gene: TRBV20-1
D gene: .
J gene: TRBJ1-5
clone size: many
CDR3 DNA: TGCAGTGCTTACCTCAGGGGCGAGAGCAATCAGCCCCAGCATTTT
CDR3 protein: CSAYLRGESNQPQHF

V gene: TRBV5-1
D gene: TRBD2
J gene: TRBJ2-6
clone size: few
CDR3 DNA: TGCGCCAGCAGCTTGGAAGCGGGGGCGCAAGGGGCCAACGTCCTGACTTTC
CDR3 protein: CASSLEAGAQGANVLTF

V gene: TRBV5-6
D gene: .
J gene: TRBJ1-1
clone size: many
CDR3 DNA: TGTGCCAGCAGCTTTCGCGGATTGAACACTGAAGCTTTCTTT
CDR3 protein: CASSFRGLNTEAFF

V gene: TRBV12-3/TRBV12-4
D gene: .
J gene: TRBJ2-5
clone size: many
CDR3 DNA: TGTGCCAGCAGTCCCCAACAGGGCCAAGAGACCCAGTACTTC
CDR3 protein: CASSPQQGQETQYF

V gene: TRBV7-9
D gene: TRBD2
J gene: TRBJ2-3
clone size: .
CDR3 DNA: TGTGCCAGCAGCTTATTACGGCTAGCGGGGACGGATACGCAGTATTTT
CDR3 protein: CASSLLRLAGTDTQYF

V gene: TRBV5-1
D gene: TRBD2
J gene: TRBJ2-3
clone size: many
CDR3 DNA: TGCGCCAGCCGCGAGCTAAGCGGGAGGAATGCAGATACGCAGTATTTT
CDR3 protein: CASRELSGRNADTQYF

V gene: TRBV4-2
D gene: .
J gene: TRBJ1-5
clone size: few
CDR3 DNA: TGTGCCAGCAGCCAAGATCCAAGGGGAGGTCAGCCCCAGCATTTT
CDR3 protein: CASSQDPRGGQPQHF

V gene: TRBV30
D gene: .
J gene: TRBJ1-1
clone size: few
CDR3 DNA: TGTGCCTGGAGTTTACAAAACACTGAAGCTTTCTTT
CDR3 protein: CAWSLQNTEAFF

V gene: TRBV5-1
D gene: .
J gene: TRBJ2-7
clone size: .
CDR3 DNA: TGCGCCAGCAGCTTGGGGCCTAGTAACGAGCAGTACTTC
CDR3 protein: CASSLGPSNEQYF

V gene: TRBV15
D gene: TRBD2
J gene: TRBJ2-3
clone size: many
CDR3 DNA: TGTGCCACCAGCAAACCGGGACTAGCGGGGGTGGCGGATACGCAGTATTTT
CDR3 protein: CATSKPGLAGVADTQYF

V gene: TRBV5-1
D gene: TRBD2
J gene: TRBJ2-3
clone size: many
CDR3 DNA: TGCGCCAGCAGCAGTGGACTAGCAGCCGATACGCAGTATTTT
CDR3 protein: CASSSGLAADTQYF